These 18 T cell receptor beta chains share one sample of origin, sequenced in a study of CD8+ T cells in alopecia areata. Sequencing relied on a cDNA template that was reverse transcribed from extracted RNA. Data came from immunoSEQ multiplex PCR; TCRdb stores just in-frame clones and leaves some out. The sample gives about 120,000 clones, 53% of which show up once; roughly 0.45% is in the top ten. Stated treatment: oral pan-JAK inhibitor, 5-10 mg twice daily. The sequencing here drew on CD4+ T cells sorted from blood, taken at week 4, from a patient treated with tofacitinib. These receptors were taken from a human donor with alopecia areata.

The chain has TRBV6-5 and TRBJ2-7, with D maybe TRBD2 (7 bases). CDR1 MNHEY and CDR2 SVGAGI come from the germline V gene. V lost 5 bases, J lost 4 bases, and 15 bases lay in between. The CDR3 runs to 14 residues. The CDR3: CASSVGGRVYEQYF. The CDR3 DNA is TGTGCCAGCAGTGTCGGGGGGCGAGTGTACGAGCAGTACTTC.

A single count supports this clone. The genes are TRBV29-1 and TRBJ2-5; D not resolved. The germline V gene has CDR1 SQVTM and CDR2 ANQGSEA. Trimming removed 4 bases at V and 3 bases at J, with 18 bases between. This CDR3 comprises 15 residues. CDR3 sequence: CSVGTAIRFKETQYF. CDR3 sequence (DNA): TGCAGCGTTGGAACAGCTATCCGCTTCAAAGAGACCCAGTACTTC.

This clone was seen once. The chain uses TRBV5-1 and TRBJ2-7; 12 bases fit TRBD2. This CDR3 contains 15 residues. With 0 bases clipped from V and 7 bases from J, the junction kept 5 bases outside the gene matches. Germline V gives CDR1 SGHRS, CDR2 YFSETQ. CDR3 sequence: CASSLGLAGGEEQYF. For the CDR3, the DNA is TGCGCCAGCAGCTTGGGGCTAGCGGGAGGGGAGGAGCAGTACTTC.

This rearrangement joins TRBV27 to TRBJ1-2, with D uncertain. The germline V gene has CDR1 MNHEY and CDR2 SMNVEV (reference sequence). V lost 4 bases to trimming and J lost 4 bases, with 25 bases between them. CDR3 size: 18 residues. CDR3 protein: CASSSPRTRDPSSYGYTF. The DNA of the CDR3 is TGTGCCAGCAGTTCCCCCCGGACGCGGGATCCCTCTAGCTATGGCTACACCTTC.

The V gene is TRBV5-1, the J gene TRBJ2-2; TRBD2 agrees at 7 bases. This CDR3 is built from 16 residues. Germline V gene data show CDR1 as SGHRS and CDR2 as YFSETQ. The V segment lost 4 bases and the J segment 6 bases; nucleotides outside the gene matches: 12. The CDR3 sequence is CASSPTPHAGAGELFF. Here the CDR3 DNA reads TGCGCCAGCAGCCCAACACCTCACGCGGGGGCCGGGGAGCTGTTTTTT.

This chain links TRBV29-1 with TRBJ1-1; D is perhaps TRBD1 (5 bases). With 7 bases removed from V and 4 bases from J, the gap between germline ends came to 19 bases. Germline CDR1 is SQVTM and CDR2 is ANQGSEA. This CDR3 is 14 amino acids long. The chain's CDR3 is CSAGRGVRSTEAFF. The DNA for the CDR3 is TGCAGCGCCGGGCGGGGGGTAAGGAGCACTGAAGCTTTCTTT.

The chain has TRBV9 and TRBJ1-1; D not certain. The germline gives CDR1 SGDLS, CDR2 YYNGEE. Trimming took off 0 bases at V and 5 bases at J, with 8 bases between the two ends. The CDR3 covers 13 residues. DNA of the CDR3: TGTGCCAGCAGCGTAGAGGCCGGGACTGAAGCTTTCTTT. Protein: CASSVEAGTEAFF.

This clone was recorded only once. This chain uses TRBV29-1 with TRBJ1-1, with D possibly TRBD1 on 6 matching bases. The V end lost 7 bases, the J end lost 5 bases, and 11 bases lay between the germline ends. Germline V gene data show CDR1 as SQVTM and CDR2 as ANQGSEA. CDR3 length: 11 amino acids. The CDR3, as DNA: TGCAGCGGGGGGCTAAGGACTGAAGCTTTCTTT. It yields the protein CSGGLRTEAFF.

The J gene is TRBJ1-5, the V gene TRBV29-1, with no clear D. CDR1 and CDR2 from the germline V gene are SQVTM and ANQGSEA. CDR3 size: 13 residues. With 2 bases removed from V and 7 bases from J, the gap between germline ends came to 12 bases. The CDR3 region is CSVETPGMQPQHF. Written as DNA, the CDR3 is TGCAGCGTTGAAACTCCGGGGATGCAGCCCCAGCATTTT.

The rearrangement joins TRBV19 to TRBJ1-2; D is unclear. V lost 9 bases, J lost 2 bases, and 10 bases lay in between. This CDR3 is 12 amino acids long. The germline CDR1 and CDR2 sequences are LNHDA and SQIVND (reference sequence). This chain's CDR3 is CASRDRNYGYTF. Here the CDR3 DNA reads TGTGCCAGCCGTGATAGAAACTATGGCTACACCTTC. Full variable domain (remainder filled in from reference TRBV19 and TRBJ1-2): DGGITQSPKYLFRKEGQNVTLSCEQNLNHDAMYWYRQDPGQGLRLIYYSQIVNDFQKGDIAEGYSVSREKKESFPLTVTSAQKNPTAFYLCASRDRNYGYTFGSGTRLTVV.

The chain joins TRBV27 to TRBJ2-7, with 16 bases lining up with TRBD2. The CDR3 runs 16 residues. Germline CDR1 and CDR2: MNHEY and SMNVEV (reference sequence). V shed 4 bases and J 5 bases; nucleotides not matched to a gene: 5. CDR3 in DNA: TGTGCCAGCAGTTCGGGACTAGCGGGAGGGCCTGACGAGCAGTACTTC. Translated: CASSSGLAGGPDEQYF.

Comment on this clone: This CDR3 is also generated by other DNA sequences in the sample. J is TRBJ2-7 and V is TRBV9, with D unclear. CDR1 is SGDLS, CDR2 YYNGEE, per germline. Trimming left V 2 bases short and J 0 bases short, with 9 bases between. The CDR3 contains 14 residues. CDR3 nucleotides: TGTGCCAGCAGCGTCCGGGCCAGCTCCTACGAGCAGTACTTC. It specifies CASSVRASSYEQYF.

This clone was picked up a small number of times. The chain employs TRBV29-1 and TRBJ2-3; no firm D call. This CDR3 contains 12 residues. Trimming took off 6 bases at V and 0 bases at J, with 7 bases between the two ends. Per the germline V gene, CDR1 is SQVTM and CDR2 is ANQGSEA. CDR3 sequence reads: CSVRASTDTQYF. Written as DNA, the CDR3 is TGCAGCGTCAGAGCTAGCACAGATACGCAGTATTTT.

V and J are TRBV18 and TRBJ2-7; 12 nucleotides line up with TRBD2. The CDR3 sequence is 15 residues long. CDR1 and CDR2 from the germline V gene are KGHSH and LQKENI. V dropped 3 bases and J dropped 3; count of bases not matched to a gene: 3. The CDR3 sequence is CASSPLGLAGYEQYF. CDR3 nucleotides: TGTGCCAGCTCACCGCTGGGACTAGCGGGCTACGAGCAGTACTTC.

The gene calls are TRBV29-1 and TRBJ1-2, with 9 bases lining up with TRBD1. After removal of 6 bases from V and 7 bases from J, the junction contained 12 bases not matched to a gene. The V gene's germline CDR1 is SQVTM and CDR2 ANQGSEA. The CDR3 covers 14 residues. Here the CDR3 reads CSVETGGVMSGYTF. The CDR3 nucleotides are TGCAGCGTCGAAACAGGGGGCGTAATGAGTGGCTACACCTTC.

The chain joins TRBV4-1 to TRBJ2-5; no clear D. Germline V gives CDR1 MGHRA, CDR2 YSYEKL. V was shortened by 4 bases and J by 5 bases, with 11 bases between the two germline ends. This CDR3 is 13 amino acids long. CDR3 bases: TGCGCCAGCAGCCGCCTCACTGGGGAGACCCAGTACTTC. Translating it yields CASSRLTGETQYF.

The chain carries TRBV7-9 and TRBJ2-2; 10 bases align to TRBD1. The CDR3 loop spans 18 amino acids. V lost 10 bases to trimming and J lost 0 bases; unmatched junction nucleotides: 14. The germline V gene encodes CDR1 SEHNR and CDR2 FQNEAQ (reference sequence). The CDR3 DNA reads TGTGCCACACATAGACCAACCGGGACAGGGGCGAACACCGGGGAGCTGTTTTTT. It encodes CATHRPTGTGANTGELFF.

This clone was detected only a few times. The V call is TRBV5-1, the J call TRBJ2-7; 9 bases fit TRBD1. The CDR3 has 14 amino acids. Germline V CDR1 and CDR2: SGHRS, YFSETQ. The V and J ends lost 5 bases and 2 bases, in that order; junction bases with no gene match: 5. The CDR3: CASRRDRETYEQYF. CDR3 nucleotide sequence: TGCGCCAGCAGAAGGGACAGGGAAACCTACGAGCAGTACTTC.